Below are 21 T cell receptor beta chains sequenced from a single sample in a study of control samples from healthy donors and cancer patients. Repertoires were generated with immunoSEQ multiplex PCR, while TCRdb's copy carries only in-frame clones and drops some. The sample yields fewer than 200,000 clones, about 94% seen once. The specimen was blood. The receptors here all came from a woman in her sixties in good health.

This clone was recorded once. The chain links TRBV5-5 to TRBJ1-2, with D unresolved. This CDR3 comprises 13 residues. The V and J ends lost 0 bases and 5 bases respectively, with 8 bases between them. Per the germline V gene, CDR1 is SGHKS and CDR2 is YYEKEE (reference sequence). The DNA for the CDR3 is TGTGCCAGCAGCTTGGTGCTACCTTATGGCTACACCTTC. This sequence encodes CASSLVLPYGYTF.

This clone was detected once. In nucleotides, the CDR3 is TGCAGTGCTGACGGGAACACTGAAGCTTTCTTT. It codes for CSADGNTEAFF. This chain connects TRBV20-1 to TRBJ1-1; the D is unclear. V was pared by 5 bases and J by 1 base, with 5 bases between. Per the germline V gene, CDR1 is DFQATT and CDR2 is SNEGSKA (reference sequence). The CDR3 runs 11 residues.

The J gene is TRBJ1-4, the V gene TRBV19; D remains unclear. This CDR3 contains 12 residues. V was shortened by 10 bases and J by 3 bases, with 9 bases between the two germline ends. The germline V gene has CDR1 LNHDA and CDR2 SQIVND (reference sequence). The CDR3: CATYSPNEKLFF. The CDR3 nucleotides read TGTGCCACCTACAGCCCTAATGAAAAACTGTTTTTT.

This chain uses TRBV2 with TRBJ2-3; D gene uncertain. Germline assignment: CDR1 SNHLY and CDR2 FYNNEI. V shed 7 bases and J shed 2 bases, with 4 bases lying between them. The CDR3 length is 11 residues. In DNA, the CDR3 is TGTGCCAGCACCGTCACAGATACGCAGTATTTT. It yields the protein CASTVTDTQYF.

This clone appeared a single time. V usage is TRBV7-2 and J usage is TRBJ1-2; TRBD1 aligns across 11 bases. The CDR3 covers 15 residues. Germline CDR1 is SGHTA and CDR2 is FQGNSA. V was clipped by 5 bases and J by 7 bases; unmatched bases: 9. The CDR3 nucleotides are TGTGCCAGCAGCCCAGGACAGGGGGCGCCTGGTGGCTACACCTTC. Protein: CASSPGQGAPGGYTF.

The chain has TRBV6-2 or TRBV6-3 and TRBJ1-1; D ambiguous. This CDR3 has 11 amino acids. In germline, CDR1 is MNHEY, CDR2 SVGEGT. V gave up 5 bases and J gave up 3 bases, with 4 bases separating them. The CDR3 here is CASSDDTEAFF. In DNA form, the CDR3 reads TGTGCCAGCAGTGATGACACTGAAGCTTTCTTT.

J is TRBJ2-2 and V is TRBV7-3, with D possibly being TRBD1 (6 bases). V lost 3 bases, J lost 4 bases, and 9 bases lay in between. The CDR3 runs 14 residues. Per germline, CDR1 SGHTA and CDR2 FQGTGA. The CDR3 region has the DNA TGTGCCAGCAGCTTGGGACAAAGCACCGGGGAGCTGTTTTTT. It is translated as CASSLGQSTGELFF.

V and J are TRBV6-9 and TRBJ2-1; tentatively, D is TRBD2 (6 bases). This CDR3 region has 16 residues. The V gene's germline CDR1 is MNHGY and CDR2 SVAAGI. The V and J ends lost 0 bases and 0 bases respectively, with 9 bases between them. As DNA, the CDR3 is TGTGCCAGCAGTTATTCTACGGGGGACTCCTACAATGAGCAGTTCTTC. Translation: CASSYSTGDSYNEQFF.

The gene calls are TRBV19 and TRBJ2-2; the D is unclear. The CDR3 extends over 15 amino acids. V dropped 7 bases and J dropped 6 bases, with 18 bases sitting between them. Germline V lookup: CDR1 LNHDA, CDR2 SQIVND (reference sequence). The CDR3 sequence: CASNNRAPSPGELFF. The CDR3 DNA reads TGTGCCAGTAATAACCGGGCCCCCTCGCCCGGGGAGCTGTTTTTT.

V usage is TRBV19 and J usage is TRBJ1-2; D unclear. Germline-derived CDR1 and CDR2 are LNHDA and SQIVND (reference sequence). V lost 7 bases to trimming and J lost 4 bases, with 10 bases between them. This CDR3 contains 12 residues. CDR3 nucleotides: TGTGCCAGTACCCAGGCCCCCTATGGCTACACCTTC. Its protein product is CASTQAPYGYTF.

This clone was seen just once. The chain recombines TRBV19 with TRBJ1-2, with unresolved D. Deletions cut 3 bases from V and 4 bases from J, with 12 bases between. The CDR3 sequence is 14 residues long. Germline loops: CDR1 LNHDA, CDR2 SQIVND (reference sequence). This CDR3 is CASSISSQFYGYTF. The DNA for the CDR3 is TGTGCCAGTAGTATTTCTTCCCAGTTCTATGGCTACACCTTC.

The gene calls are TRBV2 and TRBJ1-2, with 8 bases identical to TRBD1. The V gene end was trimmed by 2 bases and the J gene end by 4 bases; junction bases not matched to a gene: 3. CDR3 length: 14 residues. Germline V lookup: CDR1 SNHLY, CDR2 FYNNEI. CDR3 nucleotides: TGTGCCAGCAGTGAACAGGGGGCAACCTATGGCTACACCTTC. Residues: CASSEQGATYGYTF. The variable domain in full, completed from reference TRBV2 and TRBJ1-2, reads EPEVTQTPSHQVTQMGQEVILRCVPISNHLYFYWYRQILGQKVEFLVSFYNNEISEKSEIFDDQFSVERPDGSNFTLKIRSTKLEDSAMYFCASSEQGATYGYTFGSGTRLTVV.

The chain couples TRBV27 to TRBJ1-5; 8 bases fit TRBD1. Per the germline V gene, CDR1 is MNHEY and CDR2 is SMNVEV (reference sequence). With V trimmed by 6 bases and J by 3 bases, 4 bases remained unmatched. This CDR3 region has 14 residues. The CDR3 here is CASRPTGVNQPQHF. The CDR3 DNA is TGTGCCAGCAGGCCGACAGGGGTCAATCAGCCCCAGCATTTT.

The chain links TRBV6-5 to TRBJ1-4; D ambiguous. This CDR3 region has 15 residues. In germline, CDR1 is MNHEY, CDR2 SVGAGI. Between the trimmed V and J ends, which lost 3 bases and 5 bases, there was a span of 13 bases. DNA for the CDR3: TGTGCCAGCAGTTATCTTAACAGAAGGAATGAAAAACTGTTTTTT. It is translated as CASSYLNRRNEKLFF.

V is TRBV11-2 and J is TRBJ1-3, with D perhaps matching TRBD1 (5 bases). The CDR3 is made up of 15 amino acids. With 4 bases removed from V and 0 bases from J, the gap between germline ends came to 10 bases. From germline, CDR1 is SGHAT and CDR2 FQNNGV. The CDR3 nucleotides are TGTGCCAGCAGCTCGACAGCGTTCTCTGGAAACACCATATATTTT. Translating gives CASSSTAFSGNTIYF. Full variable domain (outside the CDR3, taken from reference TRBV11-2 and TRBJ1-3): EAGVAQSPRYKIIEKRQSVAFWCNPISGHATLYWYQQILGQGPKLLIQFQNNGVVDDSQLPKDRFSAERLKGVDSTLKIQPAKLEDSAVYLCASSSTAFSGNTIYFGEGSWLTVV.

This rearrangement joins TRBV29-1 to TRBJ1-2; no definite D call. The CDR3 loop spans 13 amino acids. The V end lost 2 bases, the J end lost 4 bases, and 11 bases lay between the germline ends. CDR1 and CDR2 from the germline V gene are SQVTM and ANQGSEA. CDR3 in DNA: TGCAGCGTTGAACATGCGAACGGCTATGGCTACACCTTC. Residues: CSVEHANGYGYTF.

The chain is built from TRBV27 and TRBJ2-6; tentatively, D is TRBD1 (5 bases). The CDR3 is 16 residues long. The V end was cut by 3 bases, the J end by 0 bases, with 9 bases between. Germline V gene lookup returns CDR1 MNHEY and CDR2 SMNVEV (reference sequence). The CDR3 spells CASSLMTVSGANVLTF. For the CDR3, the DNA is TGTGCCAGCAGTTTGATGACAGTCTCTGGGGCCAACGTCCTGACTTTC.

This clone was counted only a few times. The chain recombines TRBV7-2 with TRBJ1-3; D remains unclear. V was cut by 5 bases and J by 5 bases, with 13 bases left in between. Per the germline V gene, CDR1 is SGHTA and CDR2 is FQGNSA. There are 14 residues in the CDR3. CDR3 DNA: TGTGCCAGCAGCCCAGCCCGACGCCGAAACACCATATATTTT. Protein: CASSPARRRNTIYF. The full variable domain, rest sourced from reference TRBV7-2 and TRBJ1-3, is GAGVSQSPSNKVTEKGKDVELRCDPISGHTALYWYRQSLGQGLEFLIYFQGNSAPDKSGLPSDRFSAERTGGSVSTLTIQRTQQEDSAVYLCASSPARRRNTIYFGEGSWLTVV.

V gene TRBV2 combines with J gene TRBJ2-7; a possible D gene is TRBD2 (7 bases). Trimming stripped 4 bases from V and 6 bases from J, with 16 bases between. CDR1 is SNHLY and CDR2 is FYNNEI in the germline V gene. This CDR3 comprises 14 residues. For the CDR3, the DNA is TGTGCCAGCAGTGCCCGGGGGGACATATCCGAGCAGTACTTC. It specifies CASSARGDISEQYF. Full variable domain (missing parts from reference TRBV2 and TRBJ2-7): EPEVTQTPSHQVTQMGQEVILRCVPISNHLYFYWYRQILGQKVEFLVSFYNNEISEKSEIFDDQFSVERPDGSNFTLKIRSTKLEDSAMYFCASSARGDISEQYFGPGTRLTVT.

The rearrangement joins TRBV5-6 to TRBJ2-3, with D perhaps being TRBD1 or TRBD2 (5 bases each). Trimming left V 0 bases short and J 8 bases short, with 10 bases between. The CDR3 spans 13 residues. CDR1 is SGHDT and CDR2 is YYEEEE in the germline V gene. The CDR3 protein is CASSLGAGATQYF. The CDR3 bases are TGTGCCAGCAGCTTGGGGGCCGGGGCTACGCAGTATTTT.

The V and J genes are TRBV10-3 and TRBJ1-4; D unclear. The CDR3 loop spans 14 amino acids. Germline V gene lookup returns CDR1 ENHRY and CDR2 SYGVKD. Between the trimmed V and J ends, which lost 7 bases and 8 bases, there was a span of 17 bases. The CDR3 coding sequence is TGTGCCATCAAGGCTACGGACGGCGGAGAAAAACTGTTTTTT. It encodes CAIKATDGGEKLFF.